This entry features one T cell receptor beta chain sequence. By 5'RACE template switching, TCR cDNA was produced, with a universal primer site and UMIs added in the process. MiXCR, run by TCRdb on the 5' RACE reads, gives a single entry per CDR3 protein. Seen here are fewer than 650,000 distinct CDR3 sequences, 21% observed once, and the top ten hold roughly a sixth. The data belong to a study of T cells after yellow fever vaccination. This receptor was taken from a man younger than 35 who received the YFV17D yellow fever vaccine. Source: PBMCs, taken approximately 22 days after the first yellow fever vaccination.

The CDR3 bases are TGCAGCGCGTCGAGGTACCGAGAGACCCAGTACTTC. Encoded protein: CSASRYRETQYF. The chain is built from TRBV29-1 and TRBJ2-5; D call uncertain. Trimming shortened V by 7 bases and J by 4 bases, and 13 bases separated the two germline ends. Per the germline V gene, CDR1 is SQVTM and CDR2 is ANQGSEA. The CDR3 covers 12 residues. The full variable domain, its missing parts supplied by reference TRBV29-1 and TRBJ2-5, is SAVISQKPSRDICQRGTSLTIQCQVDSQVTMMFWYRQQPGQSLTLIATANQGSEATYESGFVIDKFPISRPNLTFSTLTVSNMSPEDSSIYLCSASRYRETQYFGPGTRLLVL.